This TCR beta chain was profiled in a study of shared clonotypes between healthy human individuals. Notes on this clone: Antigen: not known.

Among the donors, all were Caucasian adults who lived in Nashville, Tennessee. The data were produced by immunoSEQ multiplex PCR, yet TCRdb's version contains in-frame clones alone and is incomplete. The repertoire holds approximately 940,000 clones, with over 60% as singletons. Study-wide results and caveats: Only blood samples were collected, and tissue repertoires likely differ. Shared clonotypes: about 5% naive CD4, about 4% naive CD8, over 2% memory CD4, approximately 0.4% memory CD8. Incomplete sequencing of sorted subsets was indicated by rarefaction despite large depth.

The sequence was collected from a man in his late teens or twenties in good health. Sequences were obtained from memory CD4+ T cells sorted from blood. Noted subset: CD45RA-negative fraction.

CDR3 protein: CASSLASEGGLGYTF. DNA of the CDR3: TGTGCCAGCAGCTTAGCGAGTGAAGGGGGCCTCGGCTACACCTTC. V is TRBV7-9 and J is TRBJ1-2, with 7 bases fitting TRBD1. Germline V gene data show CDR1 as SEHNR and CDR2 as FQNEAQ (reference sequence). CDR3 length: 15 amino acids. V shed 0 bases, J shed 8 bases, and the junction held 9 bases outside the gene matches.